This T cell receptor beta chain was recorded in a study of blood T cell repertoires in COVID-19. Looking at the study overall: COVID-19 samples, acute and convalescent, were from the United States, Italy and Spain. The analysed material was cDNA or gDNA that came from T cells, B-cell-depleted T cells, or PBMCs.

The table lists this clone with a few counts. The method was immunoSEQ multiplex PCR; TCRdb's version includes in-frame clones alone and lacks a portion of them. Among 180,000 or so clones listed, about 80% were seen once. CDR1 MDHEN and CDR2 SYDVKM come from the germline V gene. The CDR3 totals 15 residues. The material sequenced was peripheral blood. The chain recombines TRBV28 with TRBJ1-3, with no clear D. This receptor was identified in a woman in her 70s with acute or convalescent COVID-19. The CDR3 sequence is CAITQNGVTGNTIYF. The CDR3 nucleotides are TGTGCTATCACCCAAAACGGGGTAACTGGAAACACCATATATTTT.